The clone carrying this T cell receptor (beta chain) has a handful of counts. Its antigen is still unknown. V was trimmed by 5 bases and J by 3 bases, leaving 11 bases between them. The CDR3 length is 14 residues. CDR1 is MNHEY and CDR2 is SVGEGT in the germline V gene. The data were obtained in a study of T cells after yellow fever vaccination. Findings of the study overall: It was a weaker secondary response, yet one that peaked faster, at day 5 versus 15. Reappearing after the booster were most of the clones from primary vaccination (about 96% CD4, 88% CD8).

TCRdb fed the 5' RACE reads into MiXCR, producing one record per CDR3 protein. The sample consists of 150,000 to 200,000 distinct CDR3 sequences, around 8.5% of them appearing once. The sequence was collected from a man younger than 35 who received the YFV17D yellow fever vaccine. The material was CD8+ T cells sorted from PBMCs, obtained 45 days after the yellow fever booster vaccination. The rearrangement uses TRBV6-2 or TRBV6-3 and TRBJ1-5; D not resolved. Here the CDR3 reads CASSGDGSNQPQHF. CDR3 bases: TGTGCCAGCAGTGGAGACGGATCCAATCAGCCCCAGCATTTT.